Presented here are 11 T cell receptor beta chains from one specimen sequenced in a study of T-cell reconstitution after alpha-beta-depleted transplantation in children. Unique molecular identifiers featured in how the TCRbeta library was prepared. TCRdb fed the PCR reads into MiXCR, producing one record per CDR3 protein. The repertoire holds hundreds of thousands of distinct CDR3 sequences, with under 20% as singletons. The sample here was PBMCs, mostly from graft donor cells, taken 360 days after TCRalphabeta/CD19-depleted stem cell transplant. The receptor source for this set is a male patient younger than 18 who had a stem cell transplant for acute lymphoblastic leukemia, so the T cells may come from the graft donor.

V is TRBV12-3 or TRBV12-4 and J is TRBJ1-5; D call uncertain. The CDR3 totals 14 residues. V shed 5 bases and J shed 5 bases, with 13 bases lying between them. This CDR3 is CASSPVYGDQPQHF. The CDR3 DNA sequence: TGTGCCAGCAGTCCGGTCTATGGGGATCAGCCCCAGCATTTT.

The chain uses TRBV3-1 and TRBJ2-7, with 11 nucleotides matching TRBD1. The CDR3 totals 20 residues. CDR1 is LGHDT, CDR2 YNNKEL, per germline (reference sequence). After removal of 5 bases from V and 6 bases from J, the junction contained 24 bases not matched to a gene. CDR3 DNA: TGTGCCAGCAGCTATGGTCCGGGACAGGGGGGAGGCAGAGCGGGAGGCGAGCAGTACTTC. It encodes CASSYGPGQGGGRAGGEQYF.

This clonotype has just a few counts. The V and J genes are TRBV9 and TRBJ2-7, with 8 bases identical to TRBD1. CDR1 is SGDLS and CDR2 is YYNGEE in the germline V gene. The CDR3 loop spans 16 amino acids. The V gene end was trimmed by 3 bases and the J gene end by 2 bases; junction bases not matched to a gene: 10. The CDR3 spells CASSAHRDRPTYEQYF. The CDR3 nucleotides read TGTGCCAGCAGCGCCCACCGGGACAGGCCAACCTACGAGCAGTACTTC.

The CDR3 sequence: CASSLGHSQETQYF. For the CDR3, the DNA is TGTGCCAGCAGCTTAGGACACTCTCAAGAGACCCAGTACTTC. The chain combines TRBV7-4 with TRBJ2-5, with D unclear. V lost 1 base and J lost 2, with 8 bases in between. This CDR3 is built from 14 residues. Germline CDR1 reads SGHVT; CDR2 reads SQSDAQ.

This clonotype was recorded a few times. The chain couples TRBV14 to TRBJ2-3, with 7 nucleotides matching TRBD1. Germline values: CDR1 SGHDN, CDR2 FVKESK. This CDR3 contains 16 residues. V was clipped by 3 bases and J by 5 bases; unmatched bases: 11. CDR3 nucleotide sequence: TGTGCCAGCAGCCAGTTGACAGGGATCTCACAAGATACGCAGTATTTT. Translated, it gives CASSQLTGISQDTQYF. The variable domain in full, with the rest retrieved from reference TRBV14 and TRBJ2-3, is EAGVTQFPSHSVIEKGQTVTLRCDPISGHDNLYWYRRVMGKEIKFLLHFVKESKQDESGMPNNRFLAERTGGTYSTLKVQPAELEDSGVYFCASSQLTGISQDTQYFGPGTRLTVL.

This clonotype was detected a few times. The chain carries TRBV4-1 and TRBJ2-3; TRBD2 matches at 16 bases. Germline values: CDR1 MGHRA, CDR2 YSYEKL. The CDR3 totals 20 residues. Trimming took 4 bases from V and 0 from J; bases not matched to a gene: 10. CDR3 DNA sequence: TGCGCCAGCAGCCTGCCGGGACTAGCGGGAGGGTATGCTAGCACAGATACGCAGTATTTT. Translation gives CASSLPGLAGGYASTDTQYF.

The chain combines TRBV25-1 with TRBJ1-2, with TRBD1 identical over 7 bases. V lost 2 bases, J lost 3 bases, and 3 bases stayed unmatched. Germline V gene data show CDR1 as MGHDK and CDR2 as SYGVNS. This CDR3 has 14 amino acids. DNA for the CDR3: TGTGCCAGCAGTGAAATCGACAGGGACTATGGCTACACCTTC. Translating it yields CASSEIDRDYGYTF.

V gene TRBV20-1 combines with J gene TRBJ1-1; D is ambiguous. This CDR3 spans 11 amino acids. Germline V lookup: CDR1 DFQATT, CDR2 SNEGSKA (reference sequence). V was shortened by 0 bases and J by 6 bases, with 5 bases between the two germline ends. CDR3 sequence reads: CSARESPEAFF. DNA of the CDR3: TGCAGTGCTAGAGAGTCCCCTGAAGCTTTCTTT.

This chain connects TRBV12-3 or TRBV12-4 to TRBJ2-1, with 7 bases matching TRBD2. The CDR3 length is 15 residues. Trimming at V came to 7 bases and at J to 4 bases, leaving 10 bases not matched to a gene. The CDR3 spells CASTWGGVRYNEQFF. The DNA for the CDR3 is TGTGCCAGCACCTGGGGAGGGGTGAGGTACAATGAGCAGTTCTTC.

The table lists this clonotype with many counts. This chain links TRBV18 with TRBJ2-7, with TRBD1 identical over 9 bases. Per the germline V gene, CDR1 is KGHSH and CDR2 is LQKENI. Trimming removed 8 bases from V and 4 bases from J; junction bases left unmatched: 9. This CDR3 is 14 amino acids long. The chain's CDR3 is CASSPTTGGYEQYF. The CDR3 DNA sequence: TGTGCCAGCAGCCCAACGACAGGGGGGTACGAGCAGTACTTC.

The rearrangement links TRBV12-3 or TRBV12-4 to TRBJ2-7; 13 bases line up with TRBD2. With V trimmed by 5 bases and J by 1 base, 5 bases remained unmatched. CDR3 size: 16 residues. CDR3: CASSPLTSGRSYEQYF. CDR3 DNA: TGTGCCAGCAGTCCCCTGACTAGCGGGAGGTCCTACGAGCAGTACTTC.